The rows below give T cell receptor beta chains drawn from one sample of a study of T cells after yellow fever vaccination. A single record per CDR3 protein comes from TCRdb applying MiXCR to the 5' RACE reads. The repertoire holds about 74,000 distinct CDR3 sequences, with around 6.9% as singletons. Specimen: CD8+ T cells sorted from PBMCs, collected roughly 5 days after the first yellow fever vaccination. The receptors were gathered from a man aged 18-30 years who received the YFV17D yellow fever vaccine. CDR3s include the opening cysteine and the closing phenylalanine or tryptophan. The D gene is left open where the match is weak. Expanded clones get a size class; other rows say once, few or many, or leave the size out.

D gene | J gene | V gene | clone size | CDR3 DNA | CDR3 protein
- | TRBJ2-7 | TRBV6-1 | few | TGTGCCATACAATTATCCGGGACAACCAACATTTACGAGCAGTACTTC | CAIQLSGTTNIYEQYF
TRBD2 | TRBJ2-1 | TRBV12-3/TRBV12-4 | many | TGTGCCAGCAGTGCCCTTACTAGCGGGGGGCTTGAGCAGTTCTTC | CASSALTSGGLEQFF
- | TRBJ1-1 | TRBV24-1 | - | TGTGCCACCAGTGCCCAGACCGGAGGGACTGAAGCTTTCTTT | CATSAQTGGTEAFF
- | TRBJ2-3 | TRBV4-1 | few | TGCGCCAGCAGCGCTAGGAGTGGGGCAGGCACAGATACGCAGTATTTT | CASSARSGAGTDTQYF
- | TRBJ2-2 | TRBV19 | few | TGTGCCAGTAGGGCGGCCTTTAACACCGGGGAGCTGTTTTTT | CASRAAFNTGELFF
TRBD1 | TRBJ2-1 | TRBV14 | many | TGTGCCAGCAGCCACGGGACAGGGGCGTACAATGAGCAGTTCTTC | CASSHGTGAYNEQFF
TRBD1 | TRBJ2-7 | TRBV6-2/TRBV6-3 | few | TGTGCCAGCAGTCCTTACGACAGGGGGCTTTTCTACGAGCAGTACTTC | CASSPYDRGLFYEQYF
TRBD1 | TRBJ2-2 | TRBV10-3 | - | TGTGCCATCAGTACAACTTCCAGGGGGCCCACCGGGGAGCTGTTTTTT | CAISTTSRGPTGELFF
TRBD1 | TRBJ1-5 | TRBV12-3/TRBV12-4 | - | TGTGCCAGCACCTGGGGACAGGAAGGTCAGCCCCAGCATTTT | CASTWGQEGQPQHF
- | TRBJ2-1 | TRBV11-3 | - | TGTGCCAGCAGCTTAGAAGGAGCTGATGAGCAGTTCTTC | CASSLEGADEQFF